This T cell receptor beta chain originates from a study of T-cell memory formation after mild COVID-19. Broader study findings: The SARS-CoV-2 specificity of second-wave clones reaching peak at day 37 remained unverified.

V shed 3 bases and J shed 4 bases, with 12 bases lying between them. The CDR3 is 14 residues long. The V gene's germline CDR1 is WSHSY and CDR2 SAAADI. One entry per CDR3 protein results from TCRdb running MiXCR on the 5' RACE reads. The sample has roughly 480,000 distinct CDR3 sequences; around 25% are singletons. This clonotype was observed many times. Its antigen is not identified. The receptor comes from an adult woman who had mild COVID-19 (a few samples of this study predate the infection). Cell type and time point are not known. The V call is TRBV10-2, the J call TRBJ1-2; TRBD1 might be the D (5 bases). The sequencing input was PBMCs or a T cell subset sorted from them (not recorded which). The CDR3 DNA follows: TGCGCCAGCAGTGAAAAGGGGATCGGCTATGGCTACACCTTC. It is translated as CASSEKGIGYGYTF.